This T cell receptor beta chain was recorded in a study of T cells in Graves' hyperthyroidism and ophthalmopathy. Study-level points and caveats: Blood samples included most of the expanded thyroid clonotypes exceeding 0.001.

As regards this clonotype: The antigen is undetermined.

RNA transcripts gave rise to amplified TCR beta CDR3 regions. HTBI primers were used for first-round RT-PCR of the TCR CDR3. TCRdb re-derived calls from the multiplex PCR reads in MiXCR, one entry per CDR3 protein. This sample has approximately 700,000 distinct CDR3 sequences; just under 45% occur once, and the top ten carry less than 9%. CDR3 size: 11 residues. CDR1 and CDR2 (germline): SQVTM, ANQGSEA. Deletions cut 4 bases from V and 4 bases from J, with 2 bases between. The receptor was derived from an adult man with Graves' disease, either hyperthyroidism or ophthalmopathy (not recorded which). The sequenced sample was peripheral blood or thyroid tissue (not recorded which). The J gene is TRBJ2-6, the V gene TRBV29-1, with no clear D. DNA of the CDR3: TGCAGCGTTGGGGGGGCCAACGTCCTGACTTTC. Translating gives CSVGGANVLTF.